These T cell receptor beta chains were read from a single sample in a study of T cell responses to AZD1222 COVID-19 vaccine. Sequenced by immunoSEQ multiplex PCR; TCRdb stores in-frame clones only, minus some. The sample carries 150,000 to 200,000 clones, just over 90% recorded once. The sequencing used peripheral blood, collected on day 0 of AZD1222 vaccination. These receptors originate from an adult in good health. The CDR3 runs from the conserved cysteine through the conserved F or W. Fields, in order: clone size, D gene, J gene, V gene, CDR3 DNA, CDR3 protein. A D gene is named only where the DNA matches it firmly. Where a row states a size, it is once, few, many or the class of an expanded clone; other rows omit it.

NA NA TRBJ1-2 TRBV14 TGTGCCAGCAGCCAAGGAGAAGGCGGATATAACTATGGCTACACCTTC CASSQGEGGYNYGYTF
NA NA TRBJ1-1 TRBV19 TGTGCCAGTAGTATATCTCAGGTCGCATCTTACACTGAAGCTTTCTTT CASSISQVASYTEAFF
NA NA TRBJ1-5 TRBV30 TGTGCCTGGAGTTTGGGGCTCAGCAATCAGCCCCAGCATTTT CAWSLGLSNQPQHF
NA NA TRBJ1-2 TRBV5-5 TGTGCCAGCAGCTTGGAGGCAGGCACCCCGTTAACTTATGGCTACACCTTC CASSLEAGTPLTYGYTF
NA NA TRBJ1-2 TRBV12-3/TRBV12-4 TGTGCCAGCAGTGCAGGACTGTATGGCTACACCTTC CASSAGLYGYTF
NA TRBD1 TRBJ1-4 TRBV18 TGTGCCAGCTCACCAATCGTGGGACAGGGGCAAGAAAAACTGTTTTTT CASSPIVGQGQEKLFF
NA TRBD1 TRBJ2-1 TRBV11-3 TGTGCCAGCAGCCTCACAGGGGTATCCTACAATGAGCAGTTCTTC CASSLTGVSYNEQFF
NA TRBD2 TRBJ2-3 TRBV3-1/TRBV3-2 TGTGCCAGCAGCGCCCGGGGTAGCGGGAGAGCAACAGATACGCAGTATTTT CASSARGSGRATDTQYF
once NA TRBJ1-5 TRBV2 TGTGCCAGCAGGGTCTCCTGGGCCGTAAGCAATCAGCCCCAGCATTTT CASRVSWAVSNQPQHF
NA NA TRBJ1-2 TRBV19 TGTGCCAGCACTCTCGGAGGATTCCTAAACTATGGCTACACCTTC CASTLGGFLNYGYTF
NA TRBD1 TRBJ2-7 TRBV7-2 TGTGCCAGCAGACCTGGACAGGGCCTCTACGAGCAGTACTTC CASRPGQGLYEQYF
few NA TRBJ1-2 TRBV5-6 TGTGCCAGCAGCTTGGAAGGGGTACCTGGCTACACCTTC CASSLEGVPGYTF
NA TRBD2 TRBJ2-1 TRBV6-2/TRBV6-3 TGTGCCAGCAGTTACTCTCCTAGCGGATCCAATGAGCAGTTCTTC CASSYSPSGSNEQFF
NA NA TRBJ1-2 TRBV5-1 TGCGCCAGCAGCTTGGGGGGCGACGCGGGCTACACCTTC CASSLGGDAGYTF
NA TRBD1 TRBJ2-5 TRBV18 TGTGCCAGCTCACCACCGGTAGGGGGCGCGAACCAAGAGACCCAGTACTTC CASSPPVGGANQETQYF
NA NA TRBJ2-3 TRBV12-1 TGTGCCAGCAGCTTAACTAGCGGGAGGCGGAGGAGCACAGATACGCAGTATTTT CASSLTSGRRRSTDTQYF
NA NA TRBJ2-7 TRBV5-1 TGCGCCAGCAGAGGGTCCTACGAGCAGTACTTC CASRGSYEQYF
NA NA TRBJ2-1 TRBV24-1 TGTGCCACCAGTGACCGGGACTTATTGGATGAGCAGTTCTTC CATSDRDLLDEQFF
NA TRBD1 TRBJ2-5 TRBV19 TGTGCCAGTAGTACCCACGGACAGGCCGCGGGCGAGACCCAGTACTTC CASSTHGQAAGETQYF
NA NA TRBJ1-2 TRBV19 TGTGCCAGTAGTATAATGCCACAGGGACACTATGGCTACACCTTC CASSIMPQGHYGYTF
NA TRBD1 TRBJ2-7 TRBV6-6 TGTGCCAGCAGTGGATCCATGGGACAGGCCCGGACGGCGCGCTCCTACGAGCAGTACTTC CASSGSMGQARTARSYEQYF
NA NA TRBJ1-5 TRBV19 TGTGCCAGCCGTCGAGGGGGGTATCAGCCCCAGCATTTT CASRRGGYQPQHF
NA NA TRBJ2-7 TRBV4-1 TGCGCCAGCAGCCACGAGGACGGTTACGAGCAGTACTTC CASSHEDGYEQYF
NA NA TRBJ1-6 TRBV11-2 TGTGCCAGCAGCTTAGATCGGGGATTGGTGTTGGGTTTGGATAATTCACCCCTCCACTTT CASSLDRGLVLGLDNSPLHF
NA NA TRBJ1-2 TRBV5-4 TGTGCCAGCAGCAGGAGCGGTCAGGGGTACTATGGCTACACCTTC CASSRSGQGYYGYTF
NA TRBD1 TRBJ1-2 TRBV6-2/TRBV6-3 TGTGCCAGCAGTCAAACGACAGGGGTGAGCGGCTACACCTTC CASSQTTGVSGYTF
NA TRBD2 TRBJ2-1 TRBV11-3 TGTGCCAGCAGCCCTAGCGGGAAGTGGAATGAGCAGTTCTTC CASSPSGKWNEQFF
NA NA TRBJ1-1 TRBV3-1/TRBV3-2 TGTGCCAGCAGCCAAGATGGGGGGGGTGCTTTCTTT CASSQDGGGAFF
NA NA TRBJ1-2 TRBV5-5 TGTGCCAGCAGCTACAATTCCCGGGACCCCCCTTCCTATGGCTACACCTTC CASSYNSRDPPSYGYTF
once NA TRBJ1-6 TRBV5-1 TGCGCCAGCAGCCCGGACGCTTATGACAATTCACCCCTCCACTTT CASSPDAYDNSPLHF